A selection of T cell receptor beta chains follows, all from one sample in a study of blood T cell repertoires in COVID-19. Some clones are missing from TCRdb's copy, which holds only in-frame ones; the method was immunoSEQ multiplex PCR. The data hold about 64,000 clones, with roughly 93% observed a single time. The material sequenced was peripheral blood. All receptors derive from a human donor in a cohort sampled during active COVID-19. Each CDR3 is given with its conserved first and last residue. A D gene is named only where the DNA matches it firmly. For some rows the clone size is stated as once, few or many, or as a class when expanded; others skip it.

V	D	J	size	CDR3	DNA
TRBV19	TRBD2	TRBJ2-2	once	CASRRLAGVDDTGELFF	TGTGCCAGTAGGAGACTAGCGGGAGTCGACGACACCGGGGAGCTGTTTTTT
TRBV6-2/TRBV6-3	TRBD1	TRBJ1-5	.	CASSTRRGGAPGQPQHF	TGTGCCAGCAGTACCCGTCGAGGGGGCGCCCCGGGTCAGCCCCAGCATTTT
TRBV7-8	TRBD1	TRBJ2-1	.	CASSLANRGYEQFF	TGTGCCAGCAGCTTGGCGAACAGGGGGTATGAGCAGTTCTTC
TRBV7-3	TRBD2	TRBJ2-3	.	CASSFSGLAGGRDTQYF	TGTGCCAGCAGCTTCTCGGGGTTAGCGGGAGGGAGAGATACGCAGTATTTT
TRBV28	TRBD2	TRBJ2-3	.	CASSFEVTSGRNTDTQYF	TGTGCCAGCAGTTTCGAAGTGACTAGCGGGAGGAACACAGATACGCAGTATTTT
TRBV9	.	TRBJ2-2	.	CASSVALRGVHTGELFF	TGTGCCAGCAGCGTAGCACTCCGGGGAGTACACACCGGGGAGCTGTTTTTT
TRBV10-2	TRBD2	TRBJ2-2	.	CASRTLAGTNTGELFF	TGCGCCAGCAGGACTCTAGCGGGCACGAACACCGGGGAGCTGTTTTTT
TRBV4-1	TRBD1	TRBJ1-6	.	CASSQVLGGVNNSPLHF	TGCGCCAGCAGCCAAGTCCTAGGGGGCGTCAATAATTCACCCCTCCACTTT
TRBV2	.	TRBJ2-2	once	CASRPDKNTGELFF	TGTGCCAGCAGGCCAGATAAGAACACCGGGGAGCTGTTTTTT
TRBV9	TRBD2	TRBJ2-5	.	CASSPRGGEGETQYF	TGTGCCAGCAGCCCCCGCGGAGGGGAGGGAGAGACCCAGTACTTC
TRBV4-2	TRBD1	TRBJ2-6	.	CASSQTDRGPGANVLTF	TGTGCCAGCAGCCAAACGGACAGGGGGCCTGGGGCCAACGTCCTGACTTTC
TRBV6-5	.	TRBJ2-7	.	CAAGQASSYEQYF	TGTGCCGCGGGGCAGGCAAGCTCCTACGAGCAGTACTTC
TRBV5-1	.	TRBJ1-3	.	CASSPSGNSGNTIYF	TGCGCCAGCAGCCCCTCCGGGAACTCTGGAAACACCATATATTTT
TRBV2	.	TRBJ2-4	.	CASSEGEIPNIQYF	TGTGCCAGCAGTGAGGGCGAGATTCCAAACATTCAGTACTTC
TRBV4-1	.	TRBJ1-3	.	CASSEGASGNTIYF	TGCGCCAGCAGCGAAGGGGCCTCTGGAAACACCATATATTTT
TRBV27	.	TRBJ2-2	.	CASSLRGLVANTGELFF	TGTGCCAGCAGTTTAAGGGGACTTGTAGCGAACACCGGGGAGCTGTTTTTT
TRBV5-4	.	TRBJ2-3	.	CASSFDGRNTQYF	TGTGCCAGCAGCTTCGATGGGAGGAATACGCAGTATTTT
TRBV5-1	TRBD1	TRBJ2-3	.	CASSLADRERVWTDTQYF	TGCGCCAGCAGCTTGGCCGACAGGGAGAGGGTATGGACAGATACGCAGTATTTT
TRBV7-3	.	TRBJ2-3	.	CARNPSSGHTDTQYF	TGTGCCAGAAATCCCTCATCGGGACACACAGATACGCAGTATTTT
TRBV2	.	TRBJ1-5	.	CASSAPSNQPQHF	TGTGCCAGCAGTGCCCCGAGCAATCAGCCCCAGCATTTT
TRBV5-1	.	TRBJ2-7	.	CASSSMTSSYEQYF	TGCGCCAGCAGCTCGATGACTAGCTCCTACGAGCAGTACTTC
TRBV25-1	.	TRBJ2-7	.	CASSESQGYKAYEQYF	TGTGCCAGCAGTGAATCCCAGGGCTACAAAGCCTACGAGCAGTACTTC
TRBV6-2/TRBV6-3	TRBD1	TRBJ2-7	.	CASSDTGGSSYEQYF	TGTGCCAGCAGTGATACAGGGGGGAGCTCCTACGAGCAGTACTTC
TRBV29-1	.	TRBJ1-3	.	CSVEEALHGSGNTIYF	TGCAGCGTTGAGGAGGCATTACACGGCTCTGGAAACACCATATATTTT
TRBV28	TRBD1	TRBJ1-1	.	CASSRSTGARGNTEAFF	TGTGCCAGCAGTCGATCGACAGGGGCGCGGGGGAACACTGAAGCTTTCTTT
TRBV6-5	TRBD1	TRBJ2-1	once	CASKLQYRGLNEQFF	TGTGCCAGCAAGCTTCAGTACAGGGGGCTCAATGAGCAGTTCTTC
TRBV6-2/TRBV6-3	TRBD1	TRBJ1-1	once	CASSSRTGKDTEAFF	TGTGCCAGCAGCTCTCGGACAGGCAAGGACACTGAAGCTTTCTTT
TRBV27	.	TRBJ2-2	few	CASSLHQAPNTGELFF	TGTGCCAGCAGTTTACATCAGGCCCCGAACACCGGGGAGCTGTTTTTT
TRBV19	.	TRBJ2-2	.	CASSIGGRTGELFF	TGTGCCAGTAGTATCGGCGGGCGTACCGGGGAGCTGTTTTTT
TRBV6-5	.	TRBJ1-1	.	CASTLGGAGGTEAFF	TGTGCCAGCACCCTAGGCGGGGCGGGCGGCACTGAAGCTTTCTTT
TRBV4-1	TRBD2	TRBJ2-1	.	CASSPRGSGSIDEQFF	TGCGCCAGCAGCCCACGGGGTAGCGGGAGTATCGATGAGCAGTTCTTC
TRBV21-1	.	TRBJ1-6	.	CASSGEDSPLHF	TGTGCCAGCAGTGGGGAGGATTCACCCCTCCACTTT
TRBV5-4	TRBD1	TRBJ1-2	.	CASSLSGTGKGGYTF	TGTGCCAGCAGCTTGTCCGGGACAGGGAAAGGAGGCTACACCTTC
TRBV6-2/TRBV6-3	TRBD2	TRBJ2-3	.	CASSYESGDYQTYATDTQYF	TGTGCCAGCAGTTACGAGTCGGGGGACTACCAAACCTACGCCACAGATACGCAGTATTTT
TRBV6-4	.	TRBJ2-2	few	CASSLSWLTGELFF	TGTGCCAGCAGCCTCTCCTGGCTCACCGGGGAGCTGTTTTTT
TRBV5-1	TRBD1	TRBJ2-7	.	CASSLVRGGQGAYEQYF	TGCGCCAGCAGCTTGGTTCGCGGGGGACAGGGGGCATACGAGCAGTACTTC
TRBV19	TRBD1	TRBJ1-5	few	CASSMAGTGQAQHF	TGTGCCAGTAGTATGGCCGGGACAGGGCAGGCCCAGCATTTT
TRBV20-1	.	TRBJ2-3	.	CSAEIADTQYF	TGCAGTGCCGAGATCGCAGATACGCAGTATTTT
TRBV5-6	TRBD1	TRBJ2-4	.	CASSLPGQGIGNIQYF	TGTGCCAGCAGCCTTCCCGGACAGGGAATAGGAAACATTCAGTACTTC
TRBV13	TRBD1	TRBJ1-1	.	CASSLQGAGNTEAFF	TGTGCCAGCAGCTTACAGGGGGCGGGGAACACTGAAGCTTTCTTT